This paragraph covers one T cell receptor (beta chain) sequence. This entry is derived from a study of blood T cell repertoires in COVID-19. TCRdb's copy holds only in-frame clones and misses some; the assay was immunoSEQ multiplex PCR. The sample yields 200,000 to 250,000 clones, about 94% seen once. Trimming removed 3 bases from V and 4 bases from J; junction bases left unmatched: 10. CDR1 KGHSH and CDR2 LQKENI come from the germline V gene. This CDR3 spans 16 amino acids. The sequence was obtained from a man aged 55 to 69 with COVID-19, enrolled during active disease. The sequenced material came from peripheral blood. The chain uses TRBV18 and TRBJ1-1, with 8 bases identical to TRBD1. The CDR3 region is CASSPGDRSGGTEAFF. The CDR3 DNA is TGTGCCAGCTCACCTGGGGACAGGTCTGGGGGCACTGAAGCTTTCTTT.